A single sample is the source of the 19 T cell receptor beta chains below, sequenced in a study of identical twins. TCRdb analysed the 5' RACE reads with MiXCR anew, one entry per CDR3 protein. This sample has roughly 1,500,000 distinct CDR3 sequences; 25% to 35% occur once, and the top ten carry approximately 0.29%. The specimen sequenced was cord blood. The receptors were gathered from a newborn girl in good health.

The sample holds a few counts of this clonotype. The rearrangement joins TRBV2 to TRBJ2-5, with 11 bases identical to TRBD2. The end of the DNA fits TRBJ2-7 better, so the J call may be wrong. This CDR3 has 18 amino acids. Per the germline V gene, CDR1 is SNHLY and CDR2 is FYNNEI. The CDR3 bases are TGTGCCAGCAGTCGACAACTACCCCTAGCGGGAGGACCTTACGAGCAGTACTTC. This codes for CASSRQLPLAGGPYEQYF.

V gene TRBV6-6 combines with J gene TRBJ2-1, with 9 positions matching TRBD1. This CDR3 contains 13 residues. Per germline, CDR1 MNHNY and CDR2 SVGAGI (reference sequence). The junction had 2 bases not matched to a gene; V was cut back by 5 bases and J by 6 bases. CDR3 residues: CASSDRGSNEQFF. CDR3 bases: TGTGCCAGCAGTGACAGGGGGAGCAATGAGCAGTTCTTC.

The gene calls are TRBV7-9 and TRBJ2-3, with unresolved D. The germline V gene encodes CDR1 SEHNR and CDR2 FQNEAQ (reference sequence). Trimming took off 3 bases at V and 2 bases at J, with 18 bases between the two ends. This CDR3 comprises 17 residues. CDR3 sequence: CASSFGMAAPHTDTQYF. The DNA for the CDR3 is TGTGCCAGCAGCTTCGGAATGGCGGCCCCCCACACAGATACGCAGTATTTT.

This clonotype has only a few counts. DNA of the CDR3: TGTGCCAGTAGTCAACTACCGAGCTCCTACAATGAGCAGTTCTTC. Protein sequence: CASSQLPSSYNEQFF. The rearrangement uses TRBV19 and TRBJ2-1; D remains ambiguous. Trimming removed 5 bases at V and 0 bases at J, with 11 bases between. CDR1 is LNHDA and CDR2 is SQIVND in the germline V gene (reference sequence). The CDR3 contains 15 residues.

With respect to this clonotype: At one end the junction does not follow the germline gene, possibly because of a read error. CDR3 coding DNA: TGTGCCCGCAGACGACTGGACACTCCCAGCACAGATACGCAGTATTTT. Protein sequence: CARRRLDTPSTDTQYF. This chain links TRBV28 with TRBJ2-3; D perhaps matches TRBD1 (5 bases). The CDR3 length is 16 residues. The germline CDR1 and CDR2 sequences are MDHEN and SYDVKM.

This clonotype was counted a few times. The chain uses TRBV10-3 and TRBJ1-1; a possible D gene is TRBD1 (5 bases). CDR1 is ENHRY, CDR2 SYGVKD, per germline. Trimming took 6 bases from V and 4 from J, leaving 15 bases between them. The CDR3 loop spans 14 amino acids. CDR3 nucleotide sequence: TGTGCCATCAGAGAGACTGCCGGGGGCACTGAAGCTTTCTTT. Its protein is CAIRETAGGTEAFF.

About this clonotype itself: An end of the junction does not agree with germline; a read error may underlie this. The chain has TRBV10-3 and TRBJ2-3; 8 nucleotides align to TRBD1. The germline gives CDR1 ENHRY, CDR2 SYGVKD. The CDR3 loop spans 18 amino acids. The CDR3 loop reads CAVSESDPRDRLTDTQYF. The DNA for the CDR3 is TGTGCCGTCAGTGAGTCTGACCCCCGGGACAGGCTCACAGATACGCAGTATTTT.

V gene TRBV14 combines with J gene TRBJ2-7, with D possibly being TRBD2 (6 bases). The V gene lost 0 bases and the J gene lost 3 bases, with 12 bases spanning the gap. CDR1 SGHDN and CDR2 FVKESK come from the germline V gene. The CDR3 consists of 15 residues. The CDR3 DNA reads TGTGCCAGCAGCCAAGAACTAGCCCCTAACTACGAGCAGTACTTC. Translated: CASSQELAPNYEQYF.

The chain carries TRBV4-2 and TRBJ2-3, with 8 nucleotides matching TRBD2. Germline V CDR1 and CDR2: LGHNA, YNFKEQ. Trimming cost V 0 bases and J 4 bases; bases outside gene matches: 0. The CDR3 is 14 amino acids. Here the CDR3 reads CASSQETSADTQYF. The DNA for the CDR3 is TGTGCCAGCAGCCAAGAGACTAGCGCAGATACGCAGTATTTT.

This clonotype was found a few times. The rearrangement joins TRBV6-4 to TRBJ1-2, with TRBD1 identical over 7 bases. CDR1 is MRHNA, CDR2 SNTAGT, per germline. Germline trimming cut 5 bases from V and 7 bases from J; bases unmatched to any gene: 13. The CDR3 has 15 residues. CDR3: CASSRTGVLRGGYTF. The CDR3 DNA sequence: TGTGCCAGCAGTCGGACAGGCGTCCTAAGGGGTGGCTACACCTTC.

The chain links TRBV12-5 to TRBJ2-7; 9 bases agree with TRBD2. The CDR3 loop spans 21 amino acids. V shed 0 bases and J 7 bases; nucleotides not matched to a gene: 25. Germline V CDR1 and CDR2: LGHNT, FRNRAP. The CDR3 spells CASGLVLSGTSSRSSYNEQYF. CDR3 bases: TGTGCTAGTGGTTTGGTCCTCTCCGGGACTAGCAGTCGCAGCTCCTACAATGAGCAGTACTTC.

The chain uses TRBV7-6 and TRBJ2-3; D ambiguous. Trimming removed 1 base from V and 8 bases from J, with 22 bases in between. CDR3 length equals 17 residues. CDR1 is SGHVS and CDR2 is FNYEAQ in the germline V gene. CDR3 sequence (DNA): TGTGCCAGCAGCTTAGGTGGCCTCAGTAGCCTCAGGTTTACGCAGTATTTT. It encodes CASSLGGLSSLRFTQYF.

There are a few counts of this clonotype. The genes are TRBV20-1 and TRBJ2-7; the match to TRBD2 covers 8 bases. Germline assignment: CDR1 DFQATT and CDR2 SNEGSKA (reference sequence). The CDR3 consists of 14 residues. The ends lost 3 bases at V and 4 bases at J; junction bases unmatched: 8. CDR3 region: CSARAGTRGYEQYF. As DNA, the CDR3 is TGCAGTGCTAGGGCCGGGACTAGGGGTTACGAGCAGTACTTC.

This clonotype was observed many times. This rearrangement joins TRBV6-6 to TRBJ2-3, with 11 bases aligning to TRBD2. This CDR3 contains 16 residues. The ends lost 5 bases at V and 0 bases at J; junction bases unmatched: 4. Germline CDR1 is MNHNY and CDR2 is SVGAGI (reference sequence). The CDR3 sequence is CASSGGTSGSTDTQYF. The CDR3 bases are TGTGCCAGCAGTGGCGGGACTAGCGGAAGCACAGATACGCAGTATTTT.

The table lists this clonotype with a few counts. The chain recombines TRBV7-2 with TRBJ2-7, with D uncertain. There are 14 residues in the CDR3. Germline loops: CDR1 SGHTA, CDR2 FQGNSA. V was cut by 7 bases and J by 0 bases, with 13 bases left in between. The CDR3 loop reads CASTFDVSSYEQYF. CDR3 bases: TGTGCCAGCACCTTCGACGTGAGCTCCTACGAGCAGTACTTC.

This clonotype has only a few counts. For the CDR3, the DNA is TGTGCCAGCAGACAGGGGGCAGGTAGCAATCAGCCCCAGCATTTT. Amino acid sequence: CASRQGAGSNQPQHF. This chain links TRBV5-4 with TRBJ1-5; 9 bases align to TRBD1. Trimming at V came to 5 bases and at J to 0 bases, leaving 3 bases not matched to a gene. This CDR3 is 15 amino acids long. The germline V gene encodes CDR1 SGHNT and CDR2 YYREEE (reference sequence).

This chain uses TRBV2 with TRBJ1-2; D gene ambiguous. V gave up 2 bases and J gave up 6 bases, with 1 base separating them. In germline, CDR1 is SNHLY, CDR2 FYNNEI. The CDR3 runs to 10 residues. CDR3 DNA: TGTGCCAGCAGTGAACATGGCTACACCTTC. Translating gives CASSEHGYTF.

This clonotype occurred a few times. The V call is TRBV4-1, the J call TRBJ1-2; perhaps TRBD1 as D (6 bases). CDR1 and CDR2 (germline): MGHRA, YSYEKL. The CDR3 loop spans 16 amino acids. The ends were cut back, 0 bases at V and 8 bases at J, with 19 bases in the middle. CDR3 in amino acids: CASSQEVDRSSWGYTF. As DNA, the CDR3 is TGCGCCAGCAGCCAAGAGGTGGACAGATCCTCTTGGGGCTACACCTTC.

This clonotype was recorded a few times. This chain connects TRBV24-1 to TRBJ2-3; 8 bases line up with TRBD2. CDR1 and CDR2 from the germline V gene are KGHDR and SFDVKD. Germline trimming cut 7 bases from V and 2 bases from J; bases unmatched to any gene: 4. The CDR3 is made up of 14 amino acids. CDR3 coding DNA: TGTGCCACCAGCCGAGCGGGGGACACAGATACGCAGTATTTT. It is translated as CATSRAGDTDTQYF.